These T cell receptor beta chains were read from a single sample in a study of cytomegalovirus exposure and HLA in healthy donors. Only in-frame clones appear in the TCRdb table, and some are missing; sequencing was by immunoSEQ multiplex PCR. Of under 200,000 clones listed, around nine tenths are singletons. Sequencing input: PBMCs. These TCRs come from a woman in her twenties or thirties in good health and CMV-seronegative. Each CDR3 is given with its conserved first and last residue. The D gene is left open where the match is weak. Rows may omit the clone size; those that give it use once, few, many or a size class.

abundance: -; v_gene: TRBV2; d_gene: TRBD1; j_gene: TRBJ1-5; CDR3aa: CASEGQGGVGNQPQHF; CDR3nt: TGTGCCAGCGAGGGACAGGGGGGAGTAGGCAATCAGCCCCAGCATTTT
abundance: -; v_gene: TRBV4-3; d_gene: -; j_gene: TRBJ1-4; CDR3aa: CASSHRVDEKLFF; CDR3nt: TGCGCCAGCAGCCACAGGGTGGATGAAAAACTGTTTTTT
abundance: -; v_gene: TRBV7-6; d_gene: -; j_gene: TRBJ1-5; CDR3aa: CASSPRRDSNQPQHF; CDR3nt: TGTGCCAGCAGCCCGAGGAGAGATAGCAATCAGCCCCAGCATTTT
abundance: -; v_gene: TRBV7-9; d_gene: TRBD1; j_gene: TRBJ2-7; CDR3aa: CASSRPDRASYEQYF; CDR3nt: TGTGCCAGCAGCCGCCCTGACAGGGCCTCCTACGAGCAGTACTTC
abundance: -; v_gene: TRBV27; d_gene: TRBD1; j_gene: TRBJ1-2; CDR3aa: CASSLNRGYGYTF; CDR3nt: TGTGCCAGCAGTTTAAACAGGGGATATGGCTACACCTTC
abundance: -; v_gene: TRBV18; d_gene: TRBD2; j_gene: TRBJ2-1; CDR3aa: CASSPPGLAGGPYNEQFF; CDR3nt: TGTGCCAGCTCACCGCCTGGACTAGCGGGGGGCCCCTACAATGAGCAGTTCTTC
abundance: few; v_gene: TRBV25-1; d_gene: -; j_gene: TRBJ1-1; CDR3aa: CASSDRRGNTEAFF; CDR3nt: TGTGCCAGCAGTGACAGACGGGGGAACACTGAAGCTTTCTTT
abundance: -; v_gene: TRBV12-5; d_gene: -; j_gene: TRBJ2-7; CDR3aa: CASGFGQSYEQYF; CDR3nt: TGTGCTAGTGGTTTCGGACAGTCCTACGAGCAGTACTTC
abundance: -; v_gene: TRBV6-1; d_gene: -; j_gene: TRBJ1-1; CDR3aa: CASTVLNTEAFF; CDR3nt: TGTGCCAGCACTGTATTGAACACTGAAGCTTTCTTT
abundance: few; v_gene: TRBV5-1; d_gene: TRBD2; j_gene: TRBJ2-5; CDR3aa: CASSSLKSGGLQETQYF; CDR3nt: TGCGCCAGCAGCTCCCTGAAGAGCGGGGGCCTACAAGAGACCCAGTACTTC
abundance: -; v_gene: TRBV14; d_gene: TRBD2; j_gene: TRBJ2-1; CDR3aa: CASSRTSGGGNEQFF; CDR3nt: TGTGCCAGCAGCCGGACTAGCGGGGGTGGCAATGAGCAGTTCTTC
abundance: -; v_gene: TRBV29-1; d_gene: TRBD1; j_gene: TRBJ1-2; CDR3aa: CSVGDSNGYTF; CDR3nt: TGCAGCGTTGGGGACAGTAACGGCTACACCTTC
abundance: -; v_gene: TRBV15; d_gene: TRBD2; j_gene: TRBJ2-7; CDR3aa: CATSVGLAGEWEQYF; CDR3nt: TGTGCCACCAGCGTTGGACTAGCGGGAGAGTGGGAGCAGTACTTC
abundance: few; v_gene: TRBV5-1; d_gene: -; j_gene: TRBJ1-2; CDR3aa: CASSAQRQNGYTF; CDR3nt: TGCGCCAGCAGCGCTCAACGTCAGAATGGCTACACCTTC
abundance: -; v_gene: TRBV6-4; d_gene: -; j_gene: TRBJ1-5; CDR3aa: CASSLEEGRPQHF; CDR3nt: TGTGCCAGCAGCCTAGAAGAGGGAAGGCCCCAGCATTTT
abundance: -; v_gene: TRBV6-1; d_gene: -; j_gene: TRBJ1-5; CDR3aa: CASSRGPTSNQPQHF; CDR3nt: TGTGCCAGCAGTCGAGGGCCCACTAGCAATCAGCCCCAGCATTTT
abundance: -; v_gene: TRBV7-6; d_gene: TRBD1; j_gene: TRBJ2-7; CDR3aa: CASSLGTGKGYEQYF; CDR3nt: TGTGCCAGCAGCTTGGGGACAGGGAAAGGTTACGAGCAGTACTTC
abundance: -; v_gene: TRBV28; d_gene: -; j_gene: TRBJ1-2; CDR3aa: CASRQAYGYTF; CDR3nt: TGTGCCAGCAGACAGGCCTATGGCTACACCTTC
abundance: few; v_gene: TRBV5-6; d_gene: TRBD1; j_gene: TRBJ1-6; CDR3aa: CASSLWQGASSPLHF; CDR3nt: TGTGCCAGCAGCTTGTGGCAGGGGGCGAGTTCACCCCTCCACTTT
abundance: -; v_gene: TRBV4-2; d_gene: -; j_gene: TRBJ2-7; CDR3aa: CASSQDRRVHEQYF; CDR3nt: TGTGCCAGCAGCCAAGATCGGAGAGTCCACGAGCAGTACTTC
abundance: -; v_gene: TRBV4-1; d_gene: TRBD2; j_gene: TRBJ2-7; CDR3aa: CASSQPGRSSYEQYF; CDR3nt: TGCGCCAGCAGCCAACCCGGGAGGAGCTCCTACGAGCAGTACTTC
abundance: few; v_gene: TRBV2; d_gene: -; j_gene: TRBJ2-1; CDR3aa: CASSLQRSSYNEQFF; CDR3nt: TGTGCCAGCAGCTTACAAAGGAGCTCCTACAATGAGCAGTTCTTC
abundance: -; v_gene: TRBV5-6; d_gene: -; j_gene: TRBJ1-3; CDR3aa: CASSSYRQGSTIYF; CDR3nt: TGTGCCAGCAGCTCATACCGGCAGGGGAGCACCATATATTTT